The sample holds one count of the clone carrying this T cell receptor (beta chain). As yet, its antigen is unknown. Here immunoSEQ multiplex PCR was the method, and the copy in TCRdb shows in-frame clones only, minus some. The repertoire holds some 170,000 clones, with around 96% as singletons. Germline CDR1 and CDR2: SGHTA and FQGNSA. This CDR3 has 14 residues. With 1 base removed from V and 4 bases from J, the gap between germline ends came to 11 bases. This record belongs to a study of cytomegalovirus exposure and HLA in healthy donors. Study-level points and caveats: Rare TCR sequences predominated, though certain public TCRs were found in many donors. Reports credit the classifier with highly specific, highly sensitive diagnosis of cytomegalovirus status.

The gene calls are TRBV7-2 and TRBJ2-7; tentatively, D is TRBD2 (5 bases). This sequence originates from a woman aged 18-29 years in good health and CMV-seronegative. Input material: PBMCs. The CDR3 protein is CASSLGTYGYEQYF. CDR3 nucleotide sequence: TGTGCCAGCAGCTTAGGGACTTACGGGTACGAGCAGTACTTC.